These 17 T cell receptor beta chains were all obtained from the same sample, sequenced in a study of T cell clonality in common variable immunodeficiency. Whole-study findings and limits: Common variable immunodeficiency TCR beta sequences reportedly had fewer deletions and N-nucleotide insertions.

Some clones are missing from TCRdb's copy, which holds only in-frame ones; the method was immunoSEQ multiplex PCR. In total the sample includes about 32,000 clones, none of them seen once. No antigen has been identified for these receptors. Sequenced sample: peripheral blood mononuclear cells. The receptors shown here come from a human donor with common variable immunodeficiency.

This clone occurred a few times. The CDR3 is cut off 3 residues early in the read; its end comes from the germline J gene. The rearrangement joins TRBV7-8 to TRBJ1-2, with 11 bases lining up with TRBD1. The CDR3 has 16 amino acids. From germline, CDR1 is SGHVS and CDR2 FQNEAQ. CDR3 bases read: TGTGCCAGCAGCTTAGCTTTCGGGACAGGGGGTCGCGGC. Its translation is CASSLAFGTGGRG. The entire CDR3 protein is CASSLAFGTGGRGYTF.

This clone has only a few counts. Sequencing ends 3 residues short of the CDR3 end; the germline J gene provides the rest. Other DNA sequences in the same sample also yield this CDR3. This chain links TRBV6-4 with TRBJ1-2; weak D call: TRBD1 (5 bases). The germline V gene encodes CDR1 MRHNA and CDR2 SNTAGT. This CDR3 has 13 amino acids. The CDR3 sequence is CASRDGGAGGYTF. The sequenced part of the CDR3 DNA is TGTGCCAGCAGGGACGGAGGGGCTGGGGGC.

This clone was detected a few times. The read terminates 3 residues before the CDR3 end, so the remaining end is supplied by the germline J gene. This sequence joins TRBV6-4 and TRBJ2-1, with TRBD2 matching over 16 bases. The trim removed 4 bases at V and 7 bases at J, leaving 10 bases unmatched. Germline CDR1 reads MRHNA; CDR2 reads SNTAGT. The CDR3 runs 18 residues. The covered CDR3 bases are TGTGCCAGCAGTGTCTCCCTGGGACTAGCGGGGGGGCCTAATGAG. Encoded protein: CASSVSLGLAGGPNE. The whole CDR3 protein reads CASSVSLGLAGGPNEQFF.

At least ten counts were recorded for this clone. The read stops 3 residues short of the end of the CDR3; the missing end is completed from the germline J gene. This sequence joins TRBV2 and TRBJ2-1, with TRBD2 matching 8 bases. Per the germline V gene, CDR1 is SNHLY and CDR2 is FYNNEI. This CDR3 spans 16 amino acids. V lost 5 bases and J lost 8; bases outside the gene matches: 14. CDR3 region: CASSKPGRSGGDEQFF. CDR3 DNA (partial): TGTGCCAGCAGTAAACCAGGCCGTTCGGGGGGGGATGAG.

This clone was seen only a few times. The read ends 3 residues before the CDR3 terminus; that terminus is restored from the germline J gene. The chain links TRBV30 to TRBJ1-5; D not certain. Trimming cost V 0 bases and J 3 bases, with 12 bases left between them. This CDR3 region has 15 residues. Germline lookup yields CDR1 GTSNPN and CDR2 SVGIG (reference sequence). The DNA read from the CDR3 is TGTGCCTGGAGTGTAGGCCCGATTCACAATCAGCCC. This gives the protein CAWSVGPIHNQP. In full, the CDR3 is CAWSVGPIHNQPQHF.

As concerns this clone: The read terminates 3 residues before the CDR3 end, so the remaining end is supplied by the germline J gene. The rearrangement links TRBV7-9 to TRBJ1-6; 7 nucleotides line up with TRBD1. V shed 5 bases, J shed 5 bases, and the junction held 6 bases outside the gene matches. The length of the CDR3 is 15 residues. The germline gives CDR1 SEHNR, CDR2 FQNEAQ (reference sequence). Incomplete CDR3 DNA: TGTGCCAGCAGCCGAAGGGGACAGAATAATTCACCC. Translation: CASSRRGQNNSP. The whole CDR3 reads CASSRRGQNNSPLHF.

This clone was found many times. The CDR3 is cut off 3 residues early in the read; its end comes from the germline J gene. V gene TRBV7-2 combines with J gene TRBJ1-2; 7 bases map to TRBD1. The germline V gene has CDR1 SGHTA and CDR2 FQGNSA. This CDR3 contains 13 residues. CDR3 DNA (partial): TGTGCCAGCAGCCTGGGACAGAGAGAAGGC. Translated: CASSLGQREG. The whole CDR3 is CASSLGQREGYTF.

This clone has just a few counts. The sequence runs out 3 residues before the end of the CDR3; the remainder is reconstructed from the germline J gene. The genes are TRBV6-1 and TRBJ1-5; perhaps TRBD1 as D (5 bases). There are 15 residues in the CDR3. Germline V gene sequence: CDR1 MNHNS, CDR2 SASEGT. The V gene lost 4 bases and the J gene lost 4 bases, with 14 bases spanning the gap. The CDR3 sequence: CASSALDTKNQPQHF. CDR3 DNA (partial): TGTGCCAGCAGTGCCCTGGACACTAAGAATCAGCCC.

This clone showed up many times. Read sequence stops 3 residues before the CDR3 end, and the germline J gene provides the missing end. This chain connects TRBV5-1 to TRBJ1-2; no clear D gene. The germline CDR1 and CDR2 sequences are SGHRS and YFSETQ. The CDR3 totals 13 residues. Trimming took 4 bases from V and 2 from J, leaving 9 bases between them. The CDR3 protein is CASSPSRNYGYTF. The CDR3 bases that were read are TGCGCCAGCAGCCCTAGTAGGAACTATGGC.

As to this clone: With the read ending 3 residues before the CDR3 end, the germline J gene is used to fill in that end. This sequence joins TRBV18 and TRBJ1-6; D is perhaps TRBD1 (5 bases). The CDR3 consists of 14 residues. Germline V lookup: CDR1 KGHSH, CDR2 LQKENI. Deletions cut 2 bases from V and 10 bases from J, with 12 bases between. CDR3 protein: CASSPVGVGSPLHF. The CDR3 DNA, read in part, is TGTGCCAGCTCACCAGTAGGGGTCGGGTCACCC.

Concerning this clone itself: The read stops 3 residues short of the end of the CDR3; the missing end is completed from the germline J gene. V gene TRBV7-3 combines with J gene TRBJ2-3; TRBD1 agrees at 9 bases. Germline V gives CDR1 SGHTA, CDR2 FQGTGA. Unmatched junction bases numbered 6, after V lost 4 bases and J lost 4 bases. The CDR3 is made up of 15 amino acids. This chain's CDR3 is CASSSGTGLPDTQYF. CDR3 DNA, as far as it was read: TGTGCCAGCAGCTCCGGGACAGGGTTACCAGATACG.

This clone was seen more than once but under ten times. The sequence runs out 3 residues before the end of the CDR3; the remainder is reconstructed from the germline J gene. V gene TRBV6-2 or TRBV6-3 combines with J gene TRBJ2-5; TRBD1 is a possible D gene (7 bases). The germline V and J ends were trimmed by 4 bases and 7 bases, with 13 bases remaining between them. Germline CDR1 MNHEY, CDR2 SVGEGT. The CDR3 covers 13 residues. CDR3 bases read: TGTGCCAGCAGTTCGACAGGGAGGCCGACC. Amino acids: CASSSTGRPT. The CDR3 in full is CASSSTGRPTQYF.

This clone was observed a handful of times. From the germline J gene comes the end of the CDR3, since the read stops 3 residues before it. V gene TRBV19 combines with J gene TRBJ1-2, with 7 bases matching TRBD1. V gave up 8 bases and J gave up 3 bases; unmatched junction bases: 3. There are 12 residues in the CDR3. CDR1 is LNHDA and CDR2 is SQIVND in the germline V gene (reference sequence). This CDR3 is CASDDRDYGYTF. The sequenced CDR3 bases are TGTGCCAGTGATGACAGGGACTATGGC.

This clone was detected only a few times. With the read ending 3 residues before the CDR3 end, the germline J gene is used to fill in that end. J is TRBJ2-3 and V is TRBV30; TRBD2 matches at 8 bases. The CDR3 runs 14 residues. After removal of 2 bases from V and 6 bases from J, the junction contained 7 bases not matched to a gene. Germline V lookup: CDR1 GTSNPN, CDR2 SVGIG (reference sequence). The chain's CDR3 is CAWSSSGGGDTQYF. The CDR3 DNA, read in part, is TGTGCCTGGAGTTCGAGCGGGGGAGGCGATACG.

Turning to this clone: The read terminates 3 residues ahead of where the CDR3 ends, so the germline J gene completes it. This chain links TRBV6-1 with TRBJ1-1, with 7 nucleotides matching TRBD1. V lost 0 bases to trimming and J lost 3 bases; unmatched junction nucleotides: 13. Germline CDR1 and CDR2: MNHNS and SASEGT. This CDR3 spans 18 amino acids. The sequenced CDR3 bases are TGTGCCAGCAGTGAAGCGCGGAATTCGTTTCAGGGGGACACTGAA. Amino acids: CASSEARNSFQGDTE. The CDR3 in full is CASSEARNSFQGDTEAFF.

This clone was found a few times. The covered CDR3 bases are TGTGCCAGCAGCCCTTTGGCTCTCTCCTACGAG. Translation gives CASSPLALSYE. The full CDR3 is CASSPLALSYEQYF. The genes are TRBV11-3 and TRBJ2-7; D call uncertain. The read finishes 3 residues shy of the CDR3 end, and the germline J gene is used to complete it. The CDR3 is 14 amino acids. The V and J ends lost 5 bases and 0 bases respectively, with 11 bases between them. CDR1 and CDR2 from the germline V gene are SGHNT and YENEEA.

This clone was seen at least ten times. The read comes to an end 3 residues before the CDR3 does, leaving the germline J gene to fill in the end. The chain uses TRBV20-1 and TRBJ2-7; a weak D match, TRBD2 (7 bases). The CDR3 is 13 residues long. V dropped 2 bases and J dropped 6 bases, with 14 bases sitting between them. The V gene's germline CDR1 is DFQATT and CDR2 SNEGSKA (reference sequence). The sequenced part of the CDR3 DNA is TGCAGTGCTAGATCCCTCGGGGGGCCCGAG. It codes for CSARSLGGPE. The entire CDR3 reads CSARSLGGPEQYF.